This T cell receptor (beta chain) was retrieved from a study of radiotherapy plus CTLA-4 blockade in lung cancer. General study results and limits: Peripheral blood showed expansion of tumor-derived TCR clones after radiotherapy and ipilimumab.

Of note for this clone: Its antigen is not known.

V lost 5 bases, J lost 0 bases, and 3 bases stayed unmatched. Germline CDR1 and CDR2: MNHNS and SASEGT. The CDR3 is made up of 15 amino acids. Generated by immunoSEQ multiplex PCR, the TCRdb table keeps only in-frame clones and is missing some. The sample carries 55,000 to 80,000 clones, over 65% recorded once. The rearrangement uses TRBV6-1 and TRBJ2-2, with 7 positions matching TRBD2. This sequence originates from a human donor with non-small cell lung cancer who had a complete response to radiotherapy plus ipilimumab. The sample in question was peripheral blood, obtained from a patient treated with radiotherapy plus ipilimumab. The CDR3 DNA is TGTGCCAGCAGTCCACTAGCGTCGAACACCGGGGAGCTGTTTTTT. Residues: CASSPLASNTGELFF.